One sample yielded the 6 T cell receptor beta chains listed below, sequenced in a study of T cells in Graves' hyperthyroidism and ophthalmopathy. Amplified TCR beta CDR3 regions came from RNA transcripts. First-round RT-PCR targeting the TCR CDR3 was performed with the HTBI primer set. TCRdb recomputed calls from the multiplex PCR reads with MiXCR, one row per CDR3 protein. Here the sample spans hundreds of thousands of distinct CDR3 sequences, roughly 37% being singletons. The source material was blood. All receptors come from a young man with Graves' hyperthyroidism.

Only one count was recorded for this clonotype. The chain joins TRBV7-9 to TRBJ1-4, with TRBD1 identical over 7 bases. The V gene's germline CDR1 is SEHNR and CDR2 FQNEAQ (reference sequence). This CDR3 comprises 16 residues. With 4 bases clipped from V and 5 bases from J, the junction kept 10 bases outside the gene matches. The CDR3 DNA sequence: TGTGCCAGCAGCTCGCCTGGGACAGCCACCAATGAAAAACTGTTTTTT. This encodes CASSSPGTATNEKLFF.

Turning to this clonotype: It may be a read error: a sequence one base away is much more abundant. The genes are TRBV7-9 and TRBJ2-7; TRBD1 or TRBD2 may be the D gene (5 bases each). Germline V CDR1 and CDR2: SEHNR, FQNEAQ (reference sequence). The CDR3 consists of 13 residues. In DNA form, the CDR3 reads TGTGCCAGCAGCCGCAGGGACGGCTACGAGCGGTACTTC. Amino acids: CASSRRDGYERYF.

The gene calls are TRBV4-2 and TRBJ2-2; 13 bases align to TRBD2. This CDR3 is 14 amino acids long. In germline, CDR1 is LGHNA, CDR2 YNFKEQ. V gave up 5 bases and J gave up 10 bases; unmatched junction bases: 4. The CDR3 nucleotides are TGTGCCAGCAGCTGGACTAGCGGGAGCGAGGAGCTGTTTTTT. Amino acid sequence: CASSWTSGSEELFF.

At least ten counts were recorded for this clonotype. This rearrangement joins TRBV5-8 to TRBJ1-6; 10 nucleotides align to TRBD1. The CDR3 loop spans 15 amino acids. The ends lost 4 bases at V and 7 bases at J; junction bases unmatched: 5. In germline, CDR1 is SGHTS, CDR2 YDEGEE. CDR3 protein: CASSATGQGNSPLHF. The CDR3 DNA follows: TGTGCCAGCAGCGCAACGGGACAGGGGAATTCACCCCTCCACTTT.

The rearrangement links TRBV19 to TRBJ2-5; a possible D gene is TRBD1 (5 bases). The CDR3 length is 13 residues. The germline V and J ends were trimmed by 5 bases and 5 bases, with 12 bases remaining between them. Germline lookup yields CDR1 LNHDA and CDR2 SQIVND (reference sequence). The CDR3 DNA reads TGTGCCAGTAGTGGGGCTGAAATCGAGACCCAGTACTTC. Translation: CASSGAEIETQYF. The variable domain in full, completed from reference TRBV19 and TRBJ2-5, reads DGGITQSPKYLFRKEGQNVTLSCEQNLNHDAMYWYRQDPGQGLRLIYYSQIVNDFQKGDIAEGYSVSREKKESFPLTVTSAQKNPTAFYLCASSGAEIETQYFGPGTRLLVL.

This clonotype has more than one count but fewer than ten. The chain is built from TRBV28 and TRBJ1-5; unclear D gene. V was trimmed by 5 bases and J by 16 bases, leaving 15 bases between them. Germline lookup yields CDR1 MDHEN and CDR2 SYDVKM. The CDR3 spans 11 residues. The CDR3 DNA reads TGTGCCAGCAGTCCCGGGCTCCGGGTACATTTT. It is translated as CASSPGLRVHF.